One and the same sample provided the 2 T cell receptor beta chains below, sequenced in a study of identical twins. MiXCR, run by TCRdb on the 5' RACE reads, gives a single entry per CDR3 protein. The sample shows 400,000 or so distinct CDR3 sequences, 7% to 9.5% of them seen only once. Material for sequencing was naive T cells sorted from blood. These receptors were taken from a woman between 45 and 65 years old in good health.

CDR3 nucleotide sequence: TGTGCCAGCTCAACCTTCCAAGAGACCCAGTACTTC. This codes for CASSTFQETQYF. V is TRBV18 and J is TRBJ2-5, with D hard to call. The germline CDR1 and CDR2 sequences are KGHSH and LQKENI. V was shortened by 5 bases and J by 1 base, with 5 bases between the two germline ends. CDR3 length: 12 amino acids.

The chain couples TRBV29-1 to TRBJ2-1; a weak D match, TRBD2 (6 bases). The CDR3 totals 13 residues. The V end was cut by 5 bases, the J end by 6 bases, with 14 bases between. Germline CDR1 reads SQVTM; CDR2 reads ANQGSEA. The chain's CDR3 is CSVRTTWGNEQFF. The CDR3 DNA is TGCAGCGTTCGGACTACCTGGGGCAATGAGCAGTTCTTC.